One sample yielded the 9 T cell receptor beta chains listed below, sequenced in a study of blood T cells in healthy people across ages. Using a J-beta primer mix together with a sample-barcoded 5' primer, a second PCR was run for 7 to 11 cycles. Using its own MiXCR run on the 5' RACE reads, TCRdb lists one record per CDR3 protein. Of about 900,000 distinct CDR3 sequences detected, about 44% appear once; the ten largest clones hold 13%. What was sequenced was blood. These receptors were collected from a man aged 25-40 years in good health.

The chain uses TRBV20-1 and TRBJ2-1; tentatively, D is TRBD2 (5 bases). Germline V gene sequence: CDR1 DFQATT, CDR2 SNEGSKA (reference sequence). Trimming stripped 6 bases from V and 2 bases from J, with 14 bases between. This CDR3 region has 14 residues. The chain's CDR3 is CSAPFPGAYNEQFF. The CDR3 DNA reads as TGCAGTGCCCCTTTTCCCGGGGCCTACAATGAGCAGTTCTTC.

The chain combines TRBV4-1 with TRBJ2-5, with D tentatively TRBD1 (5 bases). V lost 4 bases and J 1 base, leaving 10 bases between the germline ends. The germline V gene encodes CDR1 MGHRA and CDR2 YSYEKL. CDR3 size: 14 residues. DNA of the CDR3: TGCGCCAGCAGCCGGAGCGACAGCCAAGAGACCCAGTACTTC. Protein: CASSRSDSQETQYF.

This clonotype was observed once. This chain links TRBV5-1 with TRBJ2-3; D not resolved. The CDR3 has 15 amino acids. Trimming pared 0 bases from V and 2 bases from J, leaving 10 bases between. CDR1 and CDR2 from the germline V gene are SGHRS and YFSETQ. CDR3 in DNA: TGCGCCAGCAGCTTGGCATTGTCCGACACAGATACGCAGTATTTT. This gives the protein CASSLALSDTDTQYF.

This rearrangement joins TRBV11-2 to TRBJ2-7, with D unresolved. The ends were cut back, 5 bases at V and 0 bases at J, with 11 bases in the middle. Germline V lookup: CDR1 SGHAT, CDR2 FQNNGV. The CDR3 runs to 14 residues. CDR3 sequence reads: CASSPPESSYEQYF. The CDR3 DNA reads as TGTGCCAGCAGCCCGCCAGAGAGCTCCTACGAGCAGTACTTC.

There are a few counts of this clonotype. CDR3 amino acids: CASSLVGTGVGSSYNEQFF. CDR3 bases: TGTGCCAGCAGCTTAGTGGGGACAGGGGTCGGTAGCTCCTACAATGAGCAGTTCTTC. This chain uses TRBV7-9 with TRBJ2-1, with 10 nucleotides matching TRBD1. V was pared by 1 base and J by 0 bases, with 9 bases of the junction left unmatched. CDR1 and CDR2 (germline): SEHNR, FQNEAQ (reference sequence). This CDR3 contains 19 residues.

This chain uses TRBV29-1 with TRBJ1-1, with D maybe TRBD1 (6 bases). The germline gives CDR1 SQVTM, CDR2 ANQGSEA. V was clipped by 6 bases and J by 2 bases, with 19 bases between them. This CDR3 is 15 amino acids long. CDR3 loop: CSVRGPRTDNTEAFF. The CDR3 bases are TGCAGCGTGCGGGGCCCGAGGACAGATAACACTGAAGCTTTCTTT.

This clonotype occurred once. In DNA form, the CDR3 reads TGTGCCAGCAGCCATGGCAGCTATGGCTACACCTTC. Translation gives CASSHGSYGYTF. J is TRBJ1-2 and V is TRBV6-2 or TRBV6-3, with no clear D. Trimming stripped 6 bases from V and 4 bases from J, with 9 bases between. This CDR3 is built from 12 residues. The germline V gene has CDR1 MNHEY and CDR2 SVGEGT.

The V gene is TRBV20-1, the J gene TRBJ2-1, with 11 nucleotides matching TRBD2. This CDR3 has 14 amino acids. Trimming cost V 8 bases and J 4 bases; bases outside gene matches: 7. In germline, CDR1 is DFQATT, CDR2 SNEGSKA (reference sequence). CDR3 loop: CSYSGTSGYNEQFF. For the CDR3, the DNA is TGCAGTTATTCCGGGACTAGCGGTTACAATGAGCAGTTCTTC.

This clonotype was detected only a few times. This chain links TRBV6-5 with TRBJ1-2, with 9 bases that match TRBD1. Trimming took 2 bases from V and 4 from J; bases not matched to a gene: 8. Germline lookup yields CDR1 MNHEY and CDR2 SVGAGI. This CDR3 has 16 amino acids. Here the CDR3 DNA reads TGTGCCAGCAGTTACCTAACAGGGGGCGCAGGCTATGGCTACACCTTC. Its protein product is CASSYLTGGAGYGYTF.